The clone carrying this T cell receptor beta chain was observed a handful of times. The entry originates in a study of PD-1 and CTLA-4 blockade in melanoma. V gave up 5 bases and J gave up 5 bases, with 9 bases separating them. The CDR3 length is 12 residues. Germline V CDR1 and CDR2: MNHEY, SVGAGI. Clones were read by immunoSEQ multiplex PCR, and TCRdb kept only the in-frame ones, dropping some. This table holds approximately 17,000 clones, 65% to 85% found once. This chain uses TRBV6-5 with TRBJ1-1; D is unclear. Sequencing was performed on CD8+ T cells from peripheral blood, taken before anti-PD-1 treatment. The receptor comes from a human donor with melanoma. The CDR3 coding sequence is TGTGCCAGCAGTCCTTGGGGTACTGAAGCTTTCTTT. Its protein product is CASSPWGTEAFF.